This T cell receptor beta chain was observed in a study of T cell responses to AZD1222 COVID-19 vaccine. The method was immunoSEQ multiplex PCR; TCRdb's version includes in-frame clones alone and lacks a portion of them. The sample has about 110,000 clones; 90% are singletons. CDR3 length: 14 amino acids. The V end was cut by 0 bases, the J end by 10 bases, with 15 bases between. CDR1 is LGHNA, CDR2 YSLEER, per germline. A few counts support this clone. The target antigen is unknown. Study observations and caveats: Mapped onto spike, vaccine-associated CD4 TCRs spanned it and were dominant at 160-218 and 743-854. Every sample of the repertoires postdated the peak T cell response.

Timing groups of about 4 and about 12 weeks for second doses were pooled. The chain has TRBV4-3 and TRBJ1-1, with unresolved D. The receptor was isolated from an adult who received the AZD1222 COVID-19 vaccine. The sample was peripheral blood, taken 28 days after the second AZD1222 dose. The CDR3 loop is CASSQDPGRGGAFF. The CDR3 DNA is TGCGCCAGCAGCCAAGATCCCGGGCGAGGAGGAGCTTTCTTT.